This T cell receptor beta chain was captured in a study of EBV T-cell therapy then PD-1 blockade in nasopharyngeal carcinoma. Germline CDR1 and CDR2: MRHNA and SNTAGT. CDR3 size: 15 residues. The V gene end was trimmed by 0 bases and the J gene end by 1 base; junction bases not matched to a gene: 0. Regarding this clone: Its antigen is unknown. Other DNA variants within this sample encode the same CDR3.

Sequencing was performed with immunoSEQ multiplex PCR; in TCRdb, only in-frame clones are kept and a portion is missing. Of under 20,000 clones listed, 84% are singletons. The treatment here: AdE1-LMPpoly-expanded autologous EBV-specific T-cell therapy followed by anti-PD-1 nivolumab. This chain uses TRBV6-4 with TRBJ2-3; TRBD2 aligns across 8 bases. Sequenced here: CD8+ T cells from blood, sampled around day 35 from a patient whose treatment included autologous EBV-specific T cells and nivolumab. The receptor was derived from a man aged 35 to 55 with nasopharyngeal carcinoma. CDR3 region: CASSDSSGGTDTQYF. For the CDR3, the DNA is TGTGCCAGCAGTGACTCTAGCGGGGGCACAGATACGCAGTATTTT.